This note documents a single T cell receptor (beta chain) sequence. No cognate antigen has been identified for it. Base qualities are not recorded, but no much larger clone differs from it by a single base. This entry is derived from a study of blood T cell repertoires in COVID-19 (TCRdb year 2020). About the study as a whole: Samples covering the acute and convalescent phases of COVID-19 were provided by collaborators in the United States, Italy and Spain. Sample metadata almost always included a de-identified subject ID, COVID-19 status, age in years and sex. The prospective study material was composed of cDNA or gDNA derived from T cells, B-cell-depleted T cells, or PBMCs. The repertoires were released in a freely available public database intended as a resource for research on the immune response to SARS-CoV-2. Deeply sampled blood TCRbeta repertoires from subjects exposed to, actively infected with, or recovered from COVID-19 were included in the dataset. Samples came from the ongoing ImmuneRACE study (first 160 participants) plus 1,254 subjects from 6 global collaborators. Where available, HLA class I and class II types were obtained from metadata supplied by the sample provider rather than from assay-based typing. Study-wide findings and limitations: Clinical and demographic metadata were provided uncurated, with the amount varying by source and participant.

Each collaborating institution followed its own protocols to collect whole blood in K2EDTA tubes. Collaborator samples were shipped for TCRbeta analysis as frozen whole blood, isolated PBMCs, or DNA extracted from either sample type. The CDR3 starts with the cysteine, ends with the phenylalanine, and has 13 residues. The kept DNA is CDR3 alone, 39 bases in frame from the first base. The germline V end is reduced by 6 bases and the J end by 9 bases; junction bases left unmatched: 5. Looking up the germline V gene (reference sequence) yields CDR1 LNHDA and CDR2 SQIVND. TCRbeta CDR3 regions were amplified from genomic DNA by means of the immunoSEQ Assay, a bias-controlled multiplex PCR. Per the authors' processing: The number of nucleated cells in each sample was estimated from the amplification of reference gene primers within the assay. To quantify the absolute abundance of each unique TCRbeta CDR3 rearrangement, sequence reads were collapsed and filtered. For each sample, productive Simpson clonality was calculated as the square root of Simpson's diversity index across productive rearrangements. Drawn from immuneACCESS, this table holds only the in-frame rearrangements with V and J called that TCRdb kept. Clones are partly lost; checked studies trace under half to an unresolved V gene and leave the rest unexplained. From that table come the V and J calls and clone size; the DNA was used to work out D and trimming. Present in this sample are approximately 200,000 clones, 70% to 90% of which were seen just once. The ten largest clones represent under 2.5% of the sample.

This sequence was found in an older man with active or convalescent COVID-19. This chain joins TRBV19 to TRBJ1-6, with 7 bases in between that match TRBD1. Sequences were obtained from peripheral blood. The sequenced DNA: TGTGCCAGTAGCGCAACAGGGGTTTCACCCCTCCACTTT. This translates into CASSATGVSPLHF.